The clone carrying this T cell receptor beta chain turned up a few times. What it recognizes is unknown. This entry is derived from a study of persistence of HIV-infected CD4 T cells. Looking at the study overall: CD4+ T cells responding to CMV or HIV-1 Gag were isolated. A median of about 8 years of suppressive ART preceded sampling.

Germline V CDR1 and CDR2: LGHDT, YNNKEL (reference sequence). The CDR3 totals 13 residues. V was trimmed by 0 bases and J by 4 bases, leaving 4 bases between them. Sequencing used immunoSEQ version 4 in survey mode. The assay was immunoSEQ multiplex PCR, and TCRdb's table has in-frame clones only and misses some. The profile shows 38,000 or so clones, around 85% of them singletons. The stimulus was an HIV-1 Gag 15-mer peptide pool, 1 ug/peptide/mL. CD40L/CD69 double-negative CD45RO-high memory CD4+ T cells were collected. A roughly 20-hour stimulation of CD8-depleted PBMCs used anti-CD28/CD49d costimulation, CD40-blocking antibody and enfuvirtide. Whole-study results and caveats: Compared with CD3/CD28-stimulated cells, CMV- and Gag-responding cells showed lower TCRbeta richness.

Sequencing used cultured CD4+ T cells from PBMCs, obtained from a patient who received antiretroviral therapy. The chain links TRBV3-1 (or the pseudogene TRBV3-2) to TRBJ1-5; no definite D call. The sequence came from an adult with HIV. The donor label of this sample is uncertain. The CDR3 nucleotides are TGTGCCAGCAGCCAAGAGGCAAATCAGCCCCAGCATTTT. It is translated as CASSQEANQPQHF.